The rows below give T cell receptor beta chains drawn from one sample of a study of T-cell reconstitution after alpha-beta-depleted transplantation in children. MiXCR, run by TCRdb on the PCR reads, gives a single entry per CDR3 protein. The profile covers under 400,000 distinct CDR3 sequences, with over 20% appearing a single time and approximately 11% taken by the ten largest. The input for sequencing was PBMCs, mostly from graft donor cells, taken 180 days after TCRalphabeta/CD19-depleted stem cell transplant. These receptors all come from a male patient younger than 18 who had a stem cell transplant for acute lymphoblastic leukemia, so the T cells may come from the graft donor. The CDR3 runs from the conserved cysteine through the conserved F or W. The D gene is left open where the match is weak. A clone size is listed for some rows: how often the clone was seen (once, few, many), or a class if it is expanded.

>.|TRBV3-1|.|TRBJ2-5
CASSQDSAAHQYF
TGTGCCAGCAGCCAAGACTCGGCTGCCCACCAGTACTTC
>few|TRBV15|.|TRBJ2-3
CATSRVRDTQYF
TGTGCCACCAGCAGAGTACGAGATACGCAGTATTTT
>few|TRBV12-3/TRBV12-4|TRBD1|TRBJ1-6
CASSWGQGAGSPLHF
TGTGCCAGCAGTTGGGGACAGGGGGCAGGCTCACCCCTCCACTTT
>once|TRBV27|TRBD2|TRBJ2-5
CASSGLAGGEETQYF
TGTGCCAGCAGCGGACTAGCGGGAGGGGAAGAGACCCAGTACTTC
>.|TRBV20-1|.|TRBJ2-3
CSATSNPGLAILPSTDTQYF
TGCAGTGCTACTTCGAACCCTGGGCTAGCGATTTTACCTTCCACAGATACGCAGTATTTT
>.|TRBV27|TRBD1|TRBJ2-5
CASSKTGGWETQYF
TGTGCCAGCAGTAAAACAGGGGGGTGGGAGACCCAGTACTTC
>.|TRBV12-3/TRBV12-4|.|TRBJ2-4
CASSFWGNIQYF
TGTGCCAGCAGTTTTTGGGGAAACATTCAGTACTTC
>.|TRBV29-1|.|TRBJ2-5
CSILPRKTQYF
TGCAGCATCTTGCCTAGGAAGACCCAGTACTTC
>.|TRBV5-1|.|TRBJ2-5
CANSLVGQGTGESQYF
TGCGCCAACAGCTTGGTGGGGCAGGGGACGGGAGAGAGCCAGTACTTC
>.|TRBV5-1|TRBD2|TRBJ2-2
CASSWTSGYGTGELFF
TGCGCCAGCAGCTGGACTAGCGGGTACGGCACCGGGGAGCTGTTTTTT
>.|TRBV7-3|.|TRBJ2-2
CASNMGMNTGELFF
TGTGCCAGCAATATGGGGATGAACACCGGGGAGCTGTTTTTT
>few|TRBV9|TRBD2|TRBJ2-2
CASSALPFIAGGTGELFF
TGTGCCAGCAGCGCTCTTCCCTTTATAGCGGGAGGGACCGGGGAGCTGTTTTTT
>.|TRBV12-3/TRBV12-4|.|TRBJ2-1
CASRGWGNNEQFF
TGTGCCAGTCGGGGATGGGGTAACAATGAGCAGTTCTTC
>.|TRBV11-1|TRBD1|TRBJ2-5
CASSSLNRDRGRDGETQYF
TGTGCCAGCAGCTCCTTAAACCGGGACAGGGGGCGAGATGGAGAGACCCAGTACTTC
>few|TRBV11-2|.|TRBJ2-7
CASSSGPSTYEQYF
TGTGCCAGCAGCTCCGGACCTTCCACCTACGAGCAGTACTTC
>.|TRBV7-2|.|TRBJ2-2
CASSLQGGYSGELFF
TGTGCCAGCAGCTTACAGGGAGGTTATTCCGGGGAGCTGTTTTTT
>.|TRBV27|TRBD2|TRBJ2-3
CARPGASGRDTDTQYF
TGTGCCAGGCCCGGCGCTAGCGGGAGAGACACAGATACGCAGTATTTT
>.|TRBV6-5|.|TRBJ1-5
CASTLMTGQPQHF
TGTGCCAGCACTTTAATGACTGGTCAGCCCCAGCATTTT
>.|TRBV20-1|.|TRBJ1-3
CSARRSSGNTIYF
TGCAGTGCTAGAAGGTCCTCTGGAAACACCATATATTTT
>many|TRBV27|.|TRBJ2-1
CASSAYNEQFF
TGTGCCAGCTCAGCCTACAATGAGCAGTTCTTC
>few|TRBV12-3/TRBV12-4|.|TRBJ1-2
CASSSGGWGTGYTF
TGTGCCAGCAGCAGTGGGGGATGGGGGACGGGCTACACCTTC
>.|TRBV12-3/TRBV12-4|TRBD2|TRBJ2-3
CASPGAGGLTDTQYF
TGTGCCAGCCCAGGGGCGGGAGGGCTCACAGATACGCAGTATTTT
>.|TRBV10-3|.|TRBJ1-2
CAIRVRVGYTF
TGTGCCATCAGGGTTAGAGTTGGCTACACCTTC
>.|TRBV7-9|TRBD2|TRBJ2-5
CASSLDPSGQETQYF
TGTGCCAGCAGCTTAGATCCTAGCGGCCAAGAGACCCAGTACTTC
>.|TRBV7-9|.|TRBJ2-2
CASSTSLRGESTGELFF
TGTGCCAGCAGCACTAGCCTCAGGGGCGAGTCGACCGGGGAGCTGTTTTTT
>few|TRBV9|TRBD2|TRBJ2-5
CASSSDGLAGGETQYF
TGTGCCAGCAGCTCAGATGGACTAGCGGGGGGAGAGACCCAGTACTTC
>many|TRBV5-1|TRBD2|TRBJ2-7
CASSSSGSAYEQYF
TGCGCCAGCAGCTCCAGCGGGAGCGCCTACGAGCAGTACTTC
>.|TRBV5-1|TRBD1|TRBJ2-7
CASSLRQDRSNEQYF
TGCGCCAGCAGCCTCCGCCAGGACAGGTCCAACGAGCAGTACTTC
>few|TRBV10-3|.|TRBJ1-1
CAIYAGTSTEAFF
TGTGCCATCTATGCCGGGACATCAACTGAAGCTTTCTTT
>once|TRBV2|.|TRBJ1-1
CATIRQGPGLAEAFF
TGTGCCACCATCCGCCAGGGTCCGGGACTGGCTGAAGCTTTCTTT
>few|TRBV20-1|TRBD1|TRBJ1-2
CSAQEQGKSYGYTF
TGCAGTGCGCAGGAACAGGGGAAGTCCTATGGCTACACCTTC